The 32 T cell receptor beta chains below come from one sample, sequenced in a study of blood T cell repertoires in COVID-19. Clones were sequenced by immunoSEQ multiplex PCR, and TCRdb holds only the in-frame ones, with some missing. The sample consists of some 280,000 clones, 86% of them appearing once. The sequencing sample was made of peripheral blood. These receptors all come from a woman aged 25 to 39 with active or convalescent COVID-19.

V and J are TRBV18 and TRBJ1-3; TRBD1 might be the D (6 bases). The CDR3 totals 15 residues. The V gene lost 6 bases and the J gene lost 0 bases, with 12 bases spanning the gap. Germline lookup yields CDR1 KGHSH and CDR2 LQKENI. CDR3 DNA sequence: TGTGCCAGCTCGACAGGACAAGACTCTGGAAACACCATATATTTT. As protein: CASSTGQDSGNTIYF. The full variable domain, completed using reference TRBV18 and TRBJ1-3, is NAGVMQNPRHLVRRRGQEARLRCSPMKGHSHVYWYRQLPEEGLKFMVYLQKENIIDESGMPKERFSAEFPKEGPSILRIQQVVRGDSAAYFCASSTGQDSGNTIYFGEGSWLTVV.

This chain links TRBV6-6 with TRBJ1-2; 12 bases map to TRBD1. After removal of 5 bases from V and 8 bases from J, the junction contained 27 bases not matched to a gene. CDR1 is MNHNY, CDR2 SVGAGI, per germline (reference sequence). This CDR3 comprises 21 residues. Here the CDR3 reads CASSRHLPVSGTGGGSVGYTF. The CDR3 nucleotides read TGTGCCAGCAGTCGTCATCTCCCTGTATCCGGGACAGGGGGCGGATCAGTCGGCTACACCTTC.

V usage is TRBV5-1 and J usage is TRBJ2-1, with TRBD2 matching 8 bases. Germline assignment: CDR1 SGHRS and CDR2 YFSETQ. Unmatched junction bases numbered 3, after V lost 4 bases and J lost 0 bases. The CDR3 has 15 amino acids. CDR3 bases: TGCGCCAGCAGCCGGGAGGGTACCTCCTACAATGAGCAGTTCTTC. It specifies CASSREGTSYNEQFF.

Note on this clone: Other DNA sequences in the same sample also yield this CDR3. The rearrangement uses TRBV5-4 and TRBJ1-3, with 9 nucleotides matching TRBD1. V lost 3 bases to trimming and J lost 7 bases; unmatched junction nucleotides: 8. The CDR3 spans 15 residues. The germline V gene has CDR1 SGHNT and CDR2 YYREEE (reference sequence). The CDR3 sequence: CASSSPGQGANTIYF. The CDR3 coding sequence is TGTGCCAGCAGCTCCCCGGGACAGGGAGCGAACACCATATATTTT.

Here the CDR3 reads CASDRFNYGYTF. In DNA, the CDR3 is TGTGCAAGCGACAGATTTAACTATGGCTACACCTTC. The rearrangement joins TRBV30 to TRBJ1-2; possible D gene TRBD1, 5 bases. Germline lookup yields CDR1 GTSNPN and CDR2 SVGIG (reference sequence). The CDR3 totals 12 residues.

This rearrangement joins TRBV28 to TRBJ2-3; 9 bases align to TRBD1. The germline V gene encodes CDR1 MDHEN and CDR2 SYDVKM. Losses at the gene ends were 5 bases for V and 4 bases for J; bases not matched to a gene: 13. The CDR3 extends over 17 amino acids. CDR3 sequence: CASSAPSGTGRPDTQYF. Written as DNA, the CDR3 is TGTGCCAGCAGTGCCCCCTCCGGGACAGGGAGGCCAGATACGCAGTATTTT.

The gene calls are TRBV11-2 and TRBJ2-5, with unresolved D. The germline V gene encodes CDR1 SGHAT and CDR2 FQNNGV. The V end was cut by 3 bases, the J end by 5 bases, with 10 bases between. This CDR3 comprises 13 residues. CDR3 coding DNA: TGTGCCAGCAGCTTTGGCAGTCTGGAGACCCAGTACTTC. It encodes CASSFGSLETQYF.

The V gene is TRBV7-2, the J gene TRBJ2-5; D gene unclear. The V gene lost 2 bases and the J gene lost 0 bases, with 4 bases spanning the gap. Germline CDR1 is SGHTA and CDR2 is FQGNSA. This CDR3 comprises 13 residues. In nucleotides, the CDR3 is TGTGCCAGCAGCTTAATAGACCAAGAGACCCAGTACTTC. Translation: CASSLIDQETQYF.

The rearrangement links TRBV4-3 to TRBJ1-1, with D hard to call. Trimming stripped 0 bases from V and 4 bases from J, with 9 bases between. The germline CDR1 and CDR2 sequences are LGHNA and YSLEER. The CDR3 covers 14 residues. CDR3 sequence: CASSQDTASTEAFF. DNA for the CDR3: TGCGCCAGCAGCCAAGATACTGCATCCACTGAAGCTTTCTTT.

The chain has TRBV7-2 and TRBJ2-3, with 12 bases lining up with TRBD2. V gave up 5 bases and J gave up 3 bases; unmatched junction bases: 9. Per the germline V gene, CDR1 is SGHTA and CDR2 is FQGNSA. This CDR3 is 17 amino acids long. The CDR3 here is CASSDRLAGVGTDTQYF. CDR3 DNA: TGTGCCAGCAGCGACCGACTAGCGGGGGTAGGGACAGATACGCAGTATTTT. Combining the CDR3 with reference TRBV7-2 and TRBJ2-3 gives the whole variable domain GAGVSQSPSNKVTEKGKDVELRCDPISGHTALYWYRQSLGQGLEFLIYFQGNSAPDKSGLPSDRFSAERTGGSVSTLTIQRTQQEDSAVYLCASSDRLAGVGTDTQYFGPGTRLTVL.

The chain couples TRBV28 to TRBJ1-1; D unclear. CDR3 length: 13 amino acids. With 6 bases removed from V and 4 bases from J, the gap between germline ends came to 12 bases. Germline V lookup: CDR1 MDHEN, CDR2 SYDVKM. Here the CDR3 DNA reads TGTGCCAGCAGCTTAGACCCGGGCACTGAAGCTTTCTTT. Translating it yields CASSLDPGTEAFF.

CDR3 DNA sequence: TGTGCCAGCAGCTTAACGGGGCACACTGAAGCTTTCTTT. Protein sequence: CASSLTGHTEAFF. The chain links TRBV7-3 to TRBJ1-1; D is perhaps TRBD1 (5 bases). Per germline, CDR1 SGHTA and CDR2 FQGTGA. This CDR3 comprises 13 residues. V was pared by 0 bases and J by 3 bases, with 5 bases between.

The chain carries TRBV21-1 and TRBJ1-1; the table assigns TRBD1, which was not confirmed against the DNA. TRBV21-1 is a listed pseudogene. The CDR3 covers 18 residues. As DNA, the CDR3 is TGTGCCAGCAGCGGGCGCAGGGGGCGCAGGAGGCCGAACACTGAAGCTTTCTTT. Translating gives CASSGRRGRRRPNTEAFF.

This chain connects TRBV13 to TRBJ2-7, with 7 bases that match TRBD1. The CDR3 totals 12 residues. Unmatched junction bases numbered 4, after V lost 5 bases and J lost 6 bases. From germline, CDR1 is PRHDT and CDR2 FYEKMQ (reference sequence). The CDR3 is CASSRQGSEQYF. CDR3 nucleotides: TGTGCCAGCAGCCGACAGGGCTCCGAGCAGTACTTC.

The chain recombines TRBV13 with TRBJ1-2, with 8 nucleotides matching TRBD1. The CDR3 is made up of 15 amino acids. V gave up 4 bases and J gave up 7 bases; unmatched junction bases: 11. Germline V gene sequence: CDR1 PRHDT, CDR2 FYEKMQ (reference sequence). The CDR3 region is CASSYGQGARGGYTF. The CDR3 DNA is TGTGCCAGCAGCTACGGGCAGGGGGCTAGGGGTGGCTACACCTTC.

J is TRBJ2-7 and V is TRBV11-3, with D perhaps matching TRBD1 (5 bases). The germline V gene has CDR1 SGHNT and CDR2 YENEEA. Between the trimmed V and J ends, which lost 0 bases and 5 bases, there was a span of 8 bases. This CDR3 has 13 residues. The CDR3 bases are TGTGCCAGCAGCTTAGACAGGGATCACGAGCAGTACTTC. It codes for CASSLDRDHEQYF.

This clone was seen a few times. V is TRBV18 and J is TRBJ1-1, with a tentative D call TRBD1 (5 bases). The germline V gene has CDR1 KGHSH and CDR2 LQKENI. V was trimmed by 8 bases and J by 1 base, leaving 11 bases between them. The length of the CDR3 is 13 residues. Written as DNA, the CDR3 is TGTGCCAGCCGCTTACAGGCGAACACTGAAGCTTTCTTT. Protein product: CASRLQANTEAFF.

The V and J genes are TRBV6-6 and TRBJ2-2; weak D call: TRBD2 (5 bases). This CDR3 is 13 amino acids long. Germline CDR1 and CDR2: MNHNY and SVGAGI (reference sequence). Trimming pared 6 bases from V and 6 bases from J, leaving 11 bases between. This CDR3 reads CASSPPGSGELFF. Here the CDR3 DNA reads TGTGCCAGCAGCCCTCCGGGGTCCGGGGAGCTGTTTTTT.

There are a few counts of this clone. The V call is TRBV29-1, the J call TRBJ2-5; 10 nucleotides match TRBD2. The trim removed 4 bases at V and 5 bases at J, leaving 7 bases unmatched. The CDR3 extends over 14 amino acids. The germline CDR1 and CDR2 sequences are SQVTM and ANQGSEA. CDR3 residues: CSVGVGSGGETQYF. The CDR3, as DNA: TGCAGCGTTGGGGTTGGTAGCGGGGGGGAGACCCAGTACTTC. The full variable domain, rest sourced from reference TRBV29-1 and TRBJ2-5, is SAVISQKPSRDICQRGTSLTIQCQVDSQVTMMFWYRQQPGQSLTLIATANQGSEATYESGFVIDKFPISRPNLTFSTLTVSNMSPEDSSIYLCSVGVGSGGETQYFGPGTRLLVL.

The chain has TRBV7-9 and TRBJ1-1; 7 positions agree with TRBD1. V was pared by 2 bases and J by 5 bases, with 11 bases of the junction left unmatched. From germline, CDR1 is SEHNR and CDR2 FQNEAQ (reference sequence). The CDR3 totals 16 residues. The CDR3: CASSLSVDRSVTEAFF. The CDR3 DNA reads TGTGCCAGCAGCTTAAGCGTGGACAGGTCGGTAACTGAAGCTTTCTTT.

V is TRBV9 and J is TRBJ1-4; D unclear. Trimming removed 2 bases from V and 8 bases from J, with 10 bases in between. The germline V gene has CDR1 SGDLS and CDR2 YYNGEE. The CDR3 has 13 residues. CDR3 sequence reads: CASSVGVEEKLFF. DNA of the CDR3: TGTGCCAGCAGCGTGGGAGTGGAGGAAAAACTGTTTTTT.

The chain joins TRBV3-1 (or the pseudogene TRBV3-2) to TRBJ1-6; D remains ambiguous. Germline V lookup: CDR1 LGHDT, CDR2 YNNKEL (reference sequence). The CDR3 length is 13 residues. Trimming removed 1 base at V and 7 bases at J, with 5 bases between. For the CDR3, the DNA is TGTGCCAGCAGCCAAGGTCCGAATTCACCCCTCCACTTT. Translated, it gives CASSQGPNSPLHF.

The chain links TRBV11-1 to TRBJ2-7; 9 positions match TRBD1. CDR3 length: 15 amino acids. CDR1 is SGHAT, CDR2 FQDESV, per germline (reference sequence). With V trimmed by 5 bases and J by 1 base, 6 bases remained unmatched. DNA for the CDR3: TGTGCCAGCAGCCTCGCGGACAGGGGATCCTACGAGCAGTACTTC. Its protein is CASSLADRGSYEQYF.

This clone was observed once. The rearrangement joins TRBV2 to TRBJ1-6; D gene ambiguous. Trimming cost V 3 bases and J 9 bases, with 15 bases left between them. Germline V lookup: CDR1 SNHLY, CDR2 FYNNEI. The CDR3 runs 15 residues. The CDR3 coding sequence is TGTGCCAGCAGTGATCAGGATCCTGAAAGTTCACCCCTCCACTTT. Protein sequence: CASSDQDPESSPLHF.

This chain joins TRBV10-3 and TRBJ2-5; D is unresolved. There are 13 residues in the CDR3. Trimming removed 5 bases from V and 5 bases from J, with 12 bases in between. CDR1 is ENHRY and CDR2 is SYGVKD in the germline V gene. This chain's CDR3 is CAISSGFGETQYF. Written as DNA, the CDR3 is TGTGCCATCAGTTCCGGGTTTGGGGAGACCCAGTACTTC.

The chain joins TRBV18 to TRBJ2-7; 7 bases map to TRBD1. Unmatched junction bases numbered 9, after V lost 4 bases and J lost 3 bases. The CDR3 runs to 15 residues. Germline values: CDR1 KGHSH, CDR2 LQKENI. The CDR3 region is CASSQLPGQNYEQYF. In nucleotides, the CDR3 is TGTGCCAGCTCACAACTACCGGGACAGAACTACGAGCAGTACTTC.

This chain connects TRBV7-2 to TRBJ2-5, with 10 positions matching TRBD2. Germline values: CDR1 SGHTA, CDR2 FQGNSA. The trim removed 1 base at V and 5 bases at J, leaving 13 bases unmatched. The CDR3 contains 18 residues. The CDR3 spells CASSLGLAGARGWETQYF. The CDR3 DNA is TGTGCCAGCAGCTTAGGGCTAGCGGGGGCCCGAGGTTGGGAGACCCAGTACTTC. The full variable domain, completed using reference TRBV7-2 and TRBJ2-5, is GAGVSQSPSNKVTEKGKDVELRCDPISGHTALYWYRQSLGQGLEFLIYFQGNSAPDKSGLPSDRFSAERTGGSVSTLTIQRTQQEDSAVYLCASSLGLAGARGWETQYFGPGTRLLVL.

The CDR3 DNA reads TGTGCCAGCAGCTTGTGGACAGTCGTGAACACTGAAGCTTTCTTT. Residues: CASSLWTVVNTEAFF. V and J are TRBV5-6 and TRBJ1-1, with D possibly matching TRBD1 (6 bases). The CDR3 has 15 amino acids. The germline V gene encodes CDR1 SGHDT and CDR2 YYEEEE. V was cut by 1 base and J by 0 bases, with 10 bases left in between.

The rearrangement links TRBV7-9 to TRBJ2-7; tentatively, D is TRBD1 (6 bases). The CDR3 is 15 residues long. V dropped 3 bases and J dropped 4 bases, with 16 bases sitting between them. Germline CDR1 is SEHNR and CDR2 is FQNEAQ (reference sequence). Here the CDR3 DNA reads TGTGCCAGCAGCTTTTCTTCGACAGGCCAGTACGAGCAGTACTTC. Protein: CASSFSSTGQYEQYF.

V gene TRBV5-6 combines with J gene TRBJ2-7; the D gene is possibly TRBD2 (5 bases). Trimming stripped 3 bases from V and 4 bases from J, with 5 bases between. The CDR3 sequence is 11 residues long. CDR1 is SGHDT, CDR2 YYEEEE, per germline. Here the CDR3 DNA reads TGTGCCAGCAGCTCGGGGTACGAGCAGTACTTC. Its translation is CASSSGYEQYF.

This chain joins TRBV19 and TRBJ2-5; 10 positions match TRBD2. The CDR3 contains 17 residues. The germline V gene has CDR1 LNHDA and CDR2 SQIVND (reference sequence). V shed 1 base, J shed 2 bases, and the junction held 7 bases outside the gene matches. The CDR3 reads CASSIASRSGGQETQYF. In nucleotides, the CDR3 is TGTGCCAGTAGTATAGCCTCTCGTAGCGGGGGGCAAGAGACCCAGTACTTC.

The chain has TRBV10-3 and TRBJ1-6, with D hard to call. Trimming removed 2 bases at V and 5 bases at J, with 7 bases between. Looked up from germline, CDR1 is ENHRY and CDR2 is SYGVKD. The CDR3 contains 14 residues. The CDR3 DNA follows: TGTGCCATCAGTGAGACAGCGGATAATTCACCCCTCCACTTT. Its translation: CAISETADNSPLHF.